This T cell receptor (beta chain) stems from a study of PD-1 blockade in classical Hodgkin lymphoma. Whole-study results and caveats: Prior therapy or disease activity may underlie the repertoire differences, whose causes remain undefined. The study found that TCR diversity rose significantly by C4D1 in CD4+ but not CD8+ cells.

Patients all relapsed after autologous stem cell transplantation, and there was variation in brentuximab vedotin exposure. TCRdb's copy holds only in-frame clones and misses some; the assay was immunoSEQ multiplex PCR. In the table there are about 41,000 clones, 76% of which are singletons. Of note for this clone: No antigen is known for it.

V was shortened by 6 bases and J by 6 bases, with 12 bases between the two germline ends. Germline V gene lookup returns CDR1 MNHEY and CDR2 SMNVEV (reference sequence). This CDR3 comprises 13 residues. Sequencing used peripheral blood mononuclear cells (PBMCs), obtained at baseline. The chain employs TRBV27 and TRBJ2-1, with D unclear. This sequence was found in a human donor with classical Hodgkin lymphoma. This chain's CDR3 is CASRTGSVNEQFF. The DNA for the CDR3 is TGTGCCAGCAGAACCGGGTCCGTCAATGAGCAGTTCTTC.